This TCR beta chain was obtained from a study of PD-1 blockade in classical Hodgkin lymphoma (TCRdb year 2020). Study-level background: Nivolumab dosing was 3 mg/kg intravenously every 2 weeks, continuing until either disease progression or unacceptable toxicity. The study used TCR beta sequencing and CyTOF to define a peripheral blood immune signature of response to PD-1 blockade in classical Hodgkin lymphoma. The full study reports these points: CD4+ but not CD8+ TCR diversity rose significantly by C4D1 (p=0.0027 vs p=0.16), most apparent in complete responders (p=0.02). The study was restricted to a single clinical trial cohort, and the causes of repertoire differences, possibly disease activity or prior therapy, were left undefined. Baseline TCR diversity was reported to be lower in newly diagnosed patients than in healthy donors, and even lower in relapsed/refractory patients. Baseline diversity similar to that of newly diagnosed patients was observed in trial patients achieving complete response, whereas significantly lower diversity was observed in partial responders and progressors. Patients starting nivolumab less than 1 year after ASCT had lower diversity and were excluded from later analyses to avoid confounding by immune reconstitution.

CDR1 and CDR2, looked up from the germline V gene (reference sequence), are GTSNPN and SVGIG. Unmatched junction bases come to 1, with V trimmed by 0 bases and J by 4 bases. The CDR3, from cysteine to phenylalanine, totals 13 residues. Kept here is only the CDR3 DNA, which spans 39 bases and is read in frame from base 1. Genomic DNA was isolated using the Qiagen DNeasy kit from unsorted PBMCs as well as from negatively selected CD4+ and CD8+ fractions. Using primers that anneal to V and J segments, immunoSEQ multiplex PCR amplified the TCR beta CDR3 regions. A synthetic immune receptor repertoire was used to minimize amplification bias, and any residual bias was removed computationally once sequencing was done. The source study handled its data this way. Repertoire diversity was quantified as the Shannon entropy index using custom Python scripts. Unsorted, CD4+ and CD8+ repertoires were examined separately, except in combined analyses, for which CD4+ and CD8+ sequences were merged in silico. A clone counted as expanded when the clone's frequency after treatment rose at least 2-fold relative to C1D1, and clones undetected at baseline were given a pseudocount of 0.5. Clones with 0 or 1 copy at C1D1 were defined as singleton clones, while clones with 2 or more copies were defined as non-singleton clones. By matching protein sequences in sorted samples from the same patient, clones expanded in unsorted samples were annotated as CD4+, CD8+ or unknown. Diversity changes from C1D1 to C4D1 were tested in paired samples using Wilcoxon tests. Imported from immuneACCESS, the table was reduced by TCRdb to in-frame sequences with V and J called. These copies leave out some clones; in studies compared against another copy, an unresolved V gene accounts for under half, and the cause of the remainder is not known. Clone size and the V and J calls come from that table; the DNA yielded D and trimming. This sample gives thousands of clones in total; around 87% of them show up just once. The ten biggest clones cover around 26% of the sample.

On this clone itself: Its target antigen remains unknown. No clone much larger than this one lies a single base away; base qualities are absent.

The label giving this sample's time point can be read as: cycle 1 day 1 (C1D1), immediately before nivolumab initiation. Every trial patient had relapsed after autologous stem cell transplantation, and cohorts A, B and C differed in prior brentuximab vedotin exposure. A Miltenyi CD4+ T cell isolation kit was used for magnetic negative selection to purify CD4+ T cells from thawed PBMCs. The trial cohort comprised approximately 55 patients with relapsed/refractory classical Hodgkin lymphoma whose best overall responses were complete response, partial response or progressive disease. Trial patients were treated with single-agent nivolumab in the multi-cohort phase II CheckMate 205 trial. An independent review committee assessed best overall response using the 2007 International Working Group response criteria. Trial PBMCs were collected just before the start of nivolumab (C1D1) and during therapy at cycle 2 day 1 and cycle 4 day 1. After peripheral blood was drawn into 8 mL Vacutainer Cell Preparation Tubes, PBMCs were isolated by centrifugation and then cryopreserved. Purified CD4+ and CD8+ fractions were prepared only for cases with an additional available PBMC sample. Magnetically labelled cells were depleted on LS columns in a quadroMACS separator, and the flow-through was collected as the purified fraction.

The material was CD4+ T cells from blood, obtained at baseline. This receptor was obtained from a human donor with classical Hodgkin lymphoma. This chain joins TRBV30 to TRBJ2-3; 7 of the junction bases match TRBD1. CDR3 reads: CAWSVGGADTQYF. The DNA is as follows: TGTGCCTGGAGTGTAGGGGGCGCAGATACGCAGTATTTT.